Presented here are 18 T cell receptor beta chains from one specimen sequenced in a study of blood T cell repertoires in COVID-19. TCRdb's table, derived via immunoSEQ multiplex PCR, lists solely in-frame clones and lacks some. In the table there are roughly 280,000 clones, approximately 90% of which are singletons. The sequenced sample consisted of PBMCs or T cells enriched from blood (not recorded which). These receptors were collected from a woman under 40 with acute COVID-19.

The genes are TRBV9 and TRBJ2-1; D ambiguous. V was cut by 0 bases and J by 0 bases, with 7 bases left in between. Germline V lookup: CDR1 SGDLS, CDR2 YYNGEE. The CDR3 length is 15 residues. The chain's CDR3 is CASSVATSSYNEQFF. CDR3 in DNA: TGTGCCAGCAGCGTAGCAACGAGCTCCTACAATGAGCAGTTCTTC.

The chain recombines TRBV28 with TRBJ2-5; 8 positions match TRBD1. V shed 6 bases and J 5 bases; nucleotides not matched to a gene: 17. From germline, CDR1 is MDHEN and CDR2 SYDVKM. The CDR3 length is 17 residues. The CDR3 DNA follows: TGTGCCAGCAGCAATCCTCTCGGGACAGGTCCTTTGGAGACCCAGTACTTC. It yields the protein CASSNPLGTGPLETQYF.

The chain combines TRBV28 with TRBJ1-4; D is uncertain. The CDR3 covers 16 residues. The germline gives CDR1 MDHEN, CDR2 SYDVKM. The germline V and J ends were trimmed by 6 bases and 0 bases, with 14 bases remaining between them. The DNA for the CDR3 is TGTGCCAGCAGCCCCCTGGTTAGTGCAACTAATGAAAAACTGTTTTTT. Translated: CASSPLVSATNEKLFF. Full variable domain (missing parts from reference TRBV28 and TRBJ1-4): DVKVTQSSRYLVKRTGEKVFLECVQDMDHENMFWYRQDPGLGLRLIYFSYDVKMKEKGDIPEGYSVSREKKERFSLILESASTNQTSMYLCASSPLVSATNEKLFFGSGTQLSVL.

The chain employs TRBV6-5 and TRBJ1-2, with TRBD1 matching 9 bases. The germline V gene has CDR1 MNHEY and CDR2 SVGAGI. V was pared by 4 bases and J by 5 bases, with 8 bases of the junction left unmatched. The CDR3 is 15 amino acids. CDR3 sequence (DNA): TGTGCCAGCAGTTTACCGGGACAGGGATCTTATGGCTACACCTTC. Encoded protein: CASSLPGQGSYGYTF.

The chain joins TRBV28 to TRBJ2-7; D call uncertain. V lost 3 bases to trimming and J lost 2 bases, with 5 bases between them. Germline V gene sequence: CDR1 MDHEN, CDR2 SYDVKM. The CDR3 consists of 12 residues. For the CDR3, the DNA is TGTGCCAGCAGTTTCCCAACCTACGAGCAGTACTTC. Its protein product is CASSFPTYEQYF. The full variable domain, its missing parts supplied by reference TRBV28 and TRBJ2-7, is DVKVTQSSRYLVKRTGEKVFLECVQDMDHENMFWYRQDPGLGLRLIYFSYDVKMKEKGDIPEGYSVSREKKERFSLILESASTNQTSMYLCASSFPTYEQYFGPGTRLTVT.

The chain combines TRBV6-4 with TRBJ2-1, with TRBD1 matching 11 bases. Germline CDR1 and CDR2: MRHNA and SNTAGT. The CDR3 extends over 14 amino acids. V was clipped by 2 bases and J by 6 bases; unmatched bases: 0. This chain's CDR3 is CASSDGTGGNEQFF. The DNA for the CDR3 is TGTGCCAGCAGTGACGGGACAGGGGGCAATGAGCAGTTCTTC.

J is TRBJ1-5 and V is TRBV15, with D tentatively TRBD1 (5 bases). The CDR3 is 15 amino acids. Germline assignment: CDR1 LNHNV and CDR2 YYDKDF (reference sequence). Trimming pared 1 base from V and 5 bases from J, leaving 12 bases between. The CDR3 coding sequence is TGTGCCACCAGCAGAGTTGGGGCTGGTTATCAGCCCCAGCATTTT. Translation: CATSRVGAGYQPQHF.

The V call is TRBV3-1 (or the pseudogene TRBV3-2), the J call TRBJ1-4; possibly TRBD1 for D (6 bases). Trimming took 4 bases from V and 8 from J, leaving 17 bases between them. The CDR3 length is 15 residues. In germline, CDR1 is LGHDT, CDR2 YNNKEL (reference sequence). CDR3 bases: TGTGCCAGCAGCCGACGGGACATCTCAGACGAAAAACTGTTTTTT. It yields the protein CASSRRDISDEKLFF.

The chain employs TRBV27 and TRBJ2-3; 9 nucleotides align to TRBD1. Germline CDR1 and CDR2: MNHEY and SMNVEV (reference sequence). The CDR3 spans 13 residues. V gave up 7 bases and J gave up 4 bases; unmatched junction bases: 3. The CDR3 is CASKGQGPDTQYF. CDR3 DNA: TGTGCCAGCAAGGGACAGGGCCCAGATACGCAGTATTTT.

The rearrangement links TRBV29-1 to TRBJ2-6; D is unresolved. Looked up from germline, CDR1 is SQVTM and CDR2 is ANQGSEA. CDR3 length: 17 residues. V lost 0 bases and J 0 bases, leaving 12 bases between the germline ends. This CDR3 is CSVEDLGQPSGANVLTF. The CDR3 DNA reads TGCAGCGTTGAAGATCTTGGGCAGCCCTCTGGGGCCAACGTCCTGACTTTC.

The rearrangement uses TRBV10-1 and TRBJ2-4, with 7 positions matching TRBD1. Germline-derived CDR1 and CDR2 are WNHNN and SYGVQD (reference sequence). V lost 7 bases and J lost 2; bases outside the gene matches: 14. This CDR3 has 17 amino acids. Here the CDR3 reads CASTDSGGSLTKNIQYF. The CDR3 nucleotides are TGCGCCAGCACTGACTCAGGGGGTAGTTTGACCAAAAACATTCAGTACTTC.

The chain carries TRBV3-1 (or the pseudogene TRBV3-2) and TRBJ2-7, with 9 bases fitting TRBD2. With V trimmed by 3 bases and J by 3 bases, 9 bases remained unmatched. CDR3 length: 16 residues. The germline V gene encodes CDR1 LGHDT and CDR2 YNNKEL (reference sequence). The CDR3 sequence: CASSHRTASGNYEQYF. The CDR3 bases are TGTGCCAGCAGCCATCGGACGGCTAGCGGGAACTACGAGCAGTACTTC.

This chain links TRBV28 with TRBJ2-1; 10 bases align to TRBD2. V trimming: 7 bases; J trimming: 7 bases; junction bases outside the gene matches: 10. Looked up from germline, CDR1 is MDHEN and CDR2 is SYDVKM. CDR3 length: 15 amino acids. The CDR3 bases are TGTGCCAGCAAGATTTCGCCTAGCGGGAGTAATGAGCAGTTCTTC. Amino acid sequence: CASKISPSGSNEQFF. Looking up the rest from reference TRBV28 and TRBJ2-1 gives the full variable domain: DVKVTQSSRYLVKRTGEKVFLECVQDMDHENMFWYRQDPGLGLRLIYFSYDVKMKEKGDIPEGYSVSREKKERFSLILESASTNQTSMYLCASKISPSGSNEQFFGPGTRLTVL.

The chain links TRBV3-1 (or the pseudogene TRBV3-2) to TRBJ2-7; weak D call: TRBD1 (5 bases). Germline V gene data show CDR1 as LGHDT and CDR2 as YNNKEL (reference sequence). V was shortened by 1 base and J by 6 bases, with 19 bases between the two germline ends. CDR3 size: 16 residues. The CDR3 sequence is CASSQVRPGLGSEQYF. CDR3 DNA: TGTGCCAGCAGCCAAGTTAGGCCAGGGCTGGGATCCGAGCAGTACTTC.

This clone was counted a few times. This sequence joins TRBV7-8 and TRBJ1-1, with 10 bases fitting TRBD1. Germline-derived CDR1 and CDR2 are SGHVS and FQNEAQ. Germline trimming cut 5 bases from V and 1 base from J; bases unmatched to any gene: 4. The CDR3 loop spans 15 amino acids. This chain's CDR3 is CASSGWTGGNTEAFF. The CDR3 DNA reads TGTGCCAGCAGCGGATGGACAGGGGGGAACACTGAAGCTTTCTTT.

This clone was seen only once. The chain couples TRBV19 to TRBJ2-2; D is unclear. V shed 7 bases and J shed 0 bases, with 12 bases lying between them. The CDR3 is 15 amino acids. Germline V lookup: CDR1 LNHDA, CDR2 SQIVND (reference sequence). The CDR3 region has the DNA TGTGCCAGTAATCCCGCGCCCGCGAACACCGGGGAGCTGTTTTTT. Translated, it gives CASNPAPANTGELFF.

V and J are TRBV6-5 and TRBJ1-2; a possible D gene is TRBD1 (5 bases). The germline CDR1 and CDR2 sequences are MNHEY and SVGAGI. This CDR3 spans 13 amino acids. V was trimmed by 7 bases and J by 6 bases, leaving 15 bases between them. Here the CDR3 reads CASTQTVLDGYTF. In DNA, the CDR3 is TGTGCCAGCACCCAGACAGTTTTGGATGGCTACACCTTC.

The gene calls are TRBV3-1 (or the pseudogene TRBV3-2) and TRBJ2-7, with TRBD2 matching 11 bases. The V and J ends lost 4 bases and 1 base, in that order; junction bases with no gene match: 6. Germline V gives CDR1 LGHDT, CDR2 YNNKEL (reference sequence). CDR3 size: 16 residues. Written as DNA, the CDR3 is TGTGCCAGCAGCCCAACTAGCGGGAGTACATCCTACGAGCAGTACTTC. Protein sequence: CASSPTSGSTSYEQYF.